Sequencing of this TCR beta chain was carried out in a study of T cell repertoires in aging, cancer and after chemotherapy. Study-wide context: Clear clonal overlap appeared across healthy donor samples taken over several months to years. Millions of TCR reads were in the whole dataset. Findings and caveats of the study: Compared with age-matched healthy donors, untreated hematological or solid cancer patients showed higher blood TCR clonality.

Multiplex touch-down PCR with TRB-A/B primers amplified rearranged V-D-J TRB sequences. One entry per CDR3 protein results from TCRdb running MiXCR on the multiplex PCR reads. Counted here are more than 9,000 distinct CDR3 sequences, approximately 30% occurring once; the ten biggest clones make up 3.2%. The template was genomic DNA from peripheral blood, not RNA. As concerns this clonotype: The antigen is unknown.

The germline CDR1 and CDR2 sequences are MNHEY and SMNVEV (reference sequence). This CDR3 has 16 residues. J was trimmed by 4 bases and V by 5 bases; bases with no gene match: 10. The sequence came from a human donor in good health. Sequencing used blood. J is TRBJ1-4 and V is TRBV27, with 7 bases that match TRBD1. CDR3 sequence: CASSLNRQGFNEKLFF. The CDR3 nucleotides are TGTGCCAGCAGTCTCAACCGACAGGGCTTTAATGAAAAACTGTTTTTT.